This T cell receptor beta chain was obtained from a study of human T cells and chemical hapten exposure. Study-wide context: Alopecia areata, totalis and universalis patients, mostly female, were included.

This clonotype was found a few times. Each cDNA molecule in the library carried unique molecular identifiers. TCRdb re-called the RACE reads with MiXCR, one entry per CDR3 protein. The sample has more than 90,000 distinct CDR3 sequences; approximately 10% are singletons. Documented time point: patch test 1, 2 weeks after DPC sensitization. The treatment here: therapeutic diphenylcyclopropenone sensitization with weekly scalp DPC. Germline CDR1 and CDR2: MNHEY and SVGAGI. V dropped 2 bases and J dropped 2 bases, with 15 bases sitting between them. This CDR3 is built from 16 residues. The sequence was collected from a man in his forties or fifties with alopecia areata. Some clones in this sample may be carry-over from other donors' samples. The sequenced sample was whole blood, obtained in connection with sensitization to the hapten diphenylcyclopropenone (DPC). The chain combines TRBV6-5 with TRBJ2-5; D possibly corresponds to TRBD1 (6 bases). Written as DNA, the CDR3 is TGTGCCAGCAGTTACACAACAGGGCCATTACAAGAGACCCAGTACTTC. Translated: CASSYTTGPLQETQYF.